This paragraph covers one TCR beta chain sequence. The data belong to a study of blood T cell repertoires in COVID-19. The CDR3 spans 13 residues. V was clipped by 6 bases and J by 3 bases; unmatched bases: 4. The germline V gene has CDR1 LGHNT and CDR2 FRNRAP. Under the authors' procedure: Reference gene primer amplification yielded estimated nucleated cell counts. The assay was immunoSEQ multiplex PCR, and TCRdb's table has in-frame clones only and misses some. That table gives V, J and clone size, and the DNA gave D and trimming. Of over 100,000 clones listed, approximately 83% are singletons. Sequenced sample: peripheral blood. The chain links TRBV12-5 to TRBJ2-5, with 7 bases lining up with TRBD1. The origin of this receptor is a woman aged 70-85 years with acute or convalescent COVID-19. CDR3 amino acids: CASGTGAKETQYF. The DNA of the CDR3 is TGTGCTAGTGGAACAGGGGCGAAAGAGACCCAGTACTTC.